What follows is one TCR beta chain and its context. Its target antigen remains unknown. Within one base of it there is no much larger clone, and no base qualities were kept. Interpreted using the paper, the time point label stands for: baseline before first vaccination. Samples from vaccinated people were obtained from the UK trials COV001 and COV002, which included a single-blind randomized controlled phase 2/3 trial of AZD1222 (ChAdOx1 nCoV-19) in healthy adults. For TCRbeta chain sequencing, PBMC samples from trial participants were taken at day 0 and at day 28 after the second dose. These data belong to a study of T cell responses to AZD1222 COVID-19 vaccine (dated by TCRdb to the early 2020s). A note on the overall study: AZD1222 recipients given second doses at about 4 weeks or at about 12 weeks were pooled, since spike-specific TCR depth and breadth were not found to differ between the two schedules. TCR sequencing covered 230 to 250 trial participants: 200 to 210 given two doses of AZD1222 and approximately 25 given two doses of MenACWY control vaccine. Enrollment into the trials was organized by age into subgroups of 18-55, 56-69 and 70-plus years, and those subgroups contained approximately 150, 30 and 60 TCR-sequenced participants, respectively. Broader findings and caveats from the paper: Spike-specific TCR breadth and depth rose significantly after two AZD1222 doses compared with day 0 and with MenACWY recipients. The vaccine-associated CD4 TCRs covered the entire spike protein, and the dominant responses fell in regions 160-218 and 743-854. Only five or six AZD1222 recipients were SARS-CoV-2 seropositive at baseline, limiting conclusions about previously exposed vaccinees. Reportedly, almost half of the unique spike-specific TCRs recognized epitopes lying outside the regions that are mutated in the B.1.351 and B.1.1.7 variants. Because no samples from the day 14 peak response were available, repertoires could be characterized only after the peak T cell response. Most participants were white British and females outnumbered males, and the authors suggested that clonal diversity may have been underestimated. The 56-69-year group was small, and its depth increase did not reach significance, likely because of low power.

The CDR3 runs 14 residues from the cysteine to the phenylalanine. Just CDR3 DNA is preserved here, 42 bases in frame from base 1. The CDR1 and CDR2 encoded by the germline V gene are KGHSH and LQKENI. Trimming costs V 0 bases and J 5 bases, and their ends lie 11 bases apart. The CDR3 regions of human TCRbeta chains were subjected to immunosequencing. Concerning the study's data processing: TCRs in the repertoires were matched against a reference library of SARS-CoV-2-specific TCRs that had been generated with the MIRA antigen-specificity platform. Breadth meant the fraction of unique TCRs that were SARS-CoV-2-associated, whereas depth meant the fraction of total T cells that were SARS-CoV-2-associated. Using the MIRA data, every spike-specific TCR was mapped to the spike region that the TCR reacted to and assigned to either a CD4 or a CD8 class. Log10-transformed breadth and depth values were compared by one-way ANOVA with Sidak's multiple comparisons tests. TCRdb's version of the immuneACCESS table is confined to in-frame rearrangements and falls short of the full clone set. An unresolved V gene accounts for under half of the shortfall where checked; the remainder is of unknown origin. V, J and clone size were drawn from that table, and D and trimming were deduced from the DNA. Here the sample has some 130,000 clones; 84% occur a single time. The top ten clonotypes cover 4.1% of the sample.

The specimen was peripheral blood, collected on day 0 of AZD1222 vaccination. The chain was built from TRBV18 and TRBJ2-7; confidence is insufficient to name the D gene. This sequence originates from an adult in good health. The CDR3 protein: CASSPPIVANEQYF. The nucleotide sequence reads TGTGCCAGCTCACCACCTATAGTGGCAAACGAGCAGTACTTC.